This TCR beta chain was obtained from a study of T cell changes during pregnancy in multiple sclerosis. CDR1 is SGHRS, CDR2 YFSETQ, per germline. The ends lost 3 bases at V and 5 bases at J; junction bases unmatched: 17. The CDR3 loop spans 18 amino acids. TCRdb's copy holds only in-frame clones and misses some; the assay was immunoSEQ multiplex PCR. The data contain more than 90,000 clones, under 95% of them singletons. The J gene is TRBJ1-2, the V gene TRBV5-1; 9 positions match TRBD1. Sequencing used peripheral blood, obtained in the first trimester of pregnancy. The sequence was collected from a female donor with multiple sclerosis, enrolled in a pregnancy study. In DNA, the CDR3 is TGCGCCAGCAGCTCTAGTCCCGGGACAGGGTTCGAGGGATATGGCTACACCTTC. Translated: CASSSSPGTGFEGYGYTF.